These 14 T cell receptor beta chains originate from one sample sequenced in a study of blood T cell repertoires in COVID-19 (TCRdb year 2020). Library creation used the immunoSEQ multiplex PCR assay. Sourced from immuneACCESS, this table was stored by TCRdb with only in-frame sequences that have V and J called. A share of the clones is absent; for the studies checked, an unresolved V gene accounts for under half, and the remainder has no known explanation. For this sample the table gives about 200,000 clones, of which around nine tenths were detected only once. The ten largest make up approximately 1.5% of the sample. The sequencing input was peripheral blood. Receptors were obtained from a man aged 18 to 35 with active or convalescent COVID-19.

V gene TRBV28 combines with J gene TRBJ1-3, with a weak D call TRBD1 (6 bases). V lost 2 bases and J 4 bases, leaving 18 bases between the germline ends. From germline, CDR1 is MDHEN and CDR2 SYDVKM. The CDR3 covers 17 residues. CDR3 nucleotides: TGTGCCAGCAGTTTACGTCAACAGGGATCTTACGGAAACACCATATATTTT. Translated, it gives CASSLRQQGSYGNTIYF.

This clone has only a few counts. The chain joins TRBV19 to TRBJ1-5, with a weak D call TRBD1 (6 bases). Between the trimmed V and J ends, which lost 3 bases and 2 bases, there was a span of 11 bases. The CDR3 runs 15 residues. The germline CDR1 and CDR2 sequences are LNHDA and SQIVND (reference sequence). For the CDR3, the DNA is TGTGCCAGTAGTATCCTAGGGGGGGGCAATCAGCCCCAGCATTTT. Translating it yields CASSILGGGNQPQHF.

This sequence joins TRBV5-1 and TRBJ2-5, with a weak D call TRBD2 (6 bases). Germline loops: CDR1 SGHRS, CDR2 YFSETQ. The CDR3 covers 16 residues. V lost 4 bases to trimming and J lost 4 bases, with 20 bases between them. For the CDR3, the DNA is TGCGCCAGCAGCGATGCGGCGGGGACCCGTAGAGAGACCCAGTACTTC. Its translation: CASSDAAGTRRETQYF.

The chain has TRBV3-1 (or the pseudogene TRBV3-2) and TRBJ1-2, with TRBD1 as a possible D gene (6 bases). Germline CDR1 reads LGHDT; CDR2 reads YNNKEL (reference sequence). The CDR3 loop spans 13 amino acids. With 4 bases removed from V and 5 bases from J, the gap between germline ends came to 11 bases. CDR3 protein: CASSPRTEYGYTF. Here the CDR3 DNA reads TGTGCCAGCAGCCCCCGGACAGAGTATGGCTACACCTTC.

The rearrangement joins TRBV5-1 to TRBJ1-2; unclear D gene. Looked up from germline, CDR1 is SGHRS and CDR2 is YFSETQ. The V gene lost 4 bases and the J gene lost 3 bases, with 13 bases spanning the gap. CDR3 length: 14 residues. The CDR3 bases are TGCGCCAGCAGCCCGGATATGGGCCACTATGGCTACACCTTC. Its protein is CASSPDMGHYGYTF.

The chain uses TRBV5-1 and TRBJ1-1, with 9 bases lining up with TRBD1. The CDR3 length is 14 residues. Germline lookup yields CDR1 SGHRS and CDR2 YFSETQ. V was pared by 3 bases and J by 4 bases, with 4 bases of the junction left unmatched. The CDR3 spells CASSSQTGGTEAFF. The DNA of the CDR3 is TGCGCCAGCAGCTCCCAGACAGGGGGCACTGAAGCTTTCTTT.

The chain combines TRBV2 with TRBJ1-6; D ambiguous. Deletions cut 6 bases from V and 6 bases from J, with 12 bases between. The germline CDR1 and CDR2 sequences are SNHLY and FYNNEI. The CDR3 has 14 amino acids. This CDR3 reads CASRVRQINSPLHF. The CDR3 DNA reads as TGTGCCAGCAGAGTTAGACAAATTAATTCACCCCTCCACTTT.

CDR3 sequence reads: CASSLKTGGPGATDTQYF. DNA of the CDR3: TGTGCCAGCAGCTTAAAGACGGGGGGGCCGGGAGCCACAGATACGCAGTATTTT. The V gene is TRBV13, the J gene TRBJ2-3; 8 bases are a match to TRBD2. Trimming removed 2 bases from V and 2 bases from J; junction bases left unmatched: 12. Germline-derived CDR1 and CDR2 are PRHDT and FYEKMQ (reference sequence). The CDR3 is made up of 18 amino acids.

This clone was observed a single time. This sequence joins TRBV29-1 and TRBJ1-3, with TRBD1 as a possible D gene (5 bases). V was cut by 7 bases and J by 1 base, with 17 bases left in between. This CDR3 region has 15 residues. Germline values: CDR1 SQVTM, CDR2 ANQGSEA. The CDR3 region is CSALGTTGSGNTIYF. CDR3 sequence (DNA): TGCAGCGCCCTCGGGACTACGGGTTCTGGAAACACCATATATTTT. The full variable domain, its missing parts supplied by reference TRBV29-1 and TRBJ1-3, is SAVISQKPSRDICQRGTSLTIQCQVDSQVTMMFWYRQQPGQSLTLIATANQGSEATYESGFVIDKFPISRPNLTFSTLTVSNMSPEDSSIYLCSALGTTGSGNTIYFGEGSWLTVV.

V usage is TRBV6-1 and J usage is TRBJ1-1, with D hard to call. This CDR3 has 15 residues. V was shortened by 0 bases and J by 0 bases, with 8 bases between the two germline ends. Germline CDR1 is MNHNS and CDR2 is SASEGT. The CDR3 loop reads CASSEAQRVNTEAFF. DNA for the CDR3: TGTGCCAGCAGTGAAGCGCAACGGGTGAACACTGAAGCTTTCTTT.

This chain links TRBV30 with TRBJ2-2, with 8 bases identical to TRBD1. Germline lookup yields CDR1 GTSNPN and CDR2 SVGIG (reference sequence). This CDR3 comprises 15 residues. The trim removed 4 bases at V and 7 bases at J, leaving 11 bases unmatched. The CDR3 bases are TGTGCCTGGACGAATACCGGACAGGGCCTCGGGGAGCTGTTTTTT. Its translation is CAWTNTGQGLGELFF.

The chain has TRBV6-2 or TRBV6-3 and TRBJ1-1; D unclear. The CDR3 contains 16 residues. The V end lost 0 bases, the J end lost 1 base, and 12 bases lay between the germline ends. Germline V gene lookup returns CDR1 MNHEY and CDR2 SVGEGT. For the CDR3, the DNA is TGTGCCAGCAGTTACTCGACTCAGTCGCCGAACACTGAAGCTTTCTTT. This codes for CASSYSTQSPNTEAFF.

CDR3 nucleotides: TGTGCCAGCAGTGAATGGGGGACAGGGAATGAAAAACTGTTTTTT. It encodes CASSEWGTGNEKLFF. J is TRBJ1-4 and V is TRBV25-1, with 9 bases that match TRBD1. This CDR3 spans 15 amino acids. Trimming cost V 1 base and J 5 bases; bases outside gene matches: 2. Germline V gene lookup returns CDR1 MGHDK and CDR2 SYGVNS.

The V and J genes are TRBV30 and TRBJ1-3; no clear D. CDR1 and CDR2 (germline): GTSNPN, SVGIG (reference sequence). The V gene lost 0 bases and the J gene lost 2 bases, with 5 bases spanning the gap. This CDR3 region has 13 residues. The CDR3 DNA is TGTGCCTGGAGTGTGGCAGCTGGAAACACCATATATTTT. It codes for CAWSVAAGNTIYF.